This T cell receptor beta chain derives from a study of OX40 agonist ivuxolimab in advanced cancers. The method was immunoSEQ multiplex PCR; TCRdb's version includes in-frame clones alone and lacks a portion of them. The table includes 55,000 to 90,000 clones, 70% to 90% detected once. Material: CD4+ or CD8+ T cells sorted from blood, obtained in a trial of the OX40 agonist ivuxolimab. The receptor was isolated from an adult with an advanced solid tumor such as melanoma, head and neck, liver or kidney cancer.

CDR3 amino acids: CASSELVGALSNEQFF. CDR3 coding DNA: TGTGCCAGCAGTGAATTAGTGGGGGCGCTGTCCAATGAGCAGTTCTTC. The V call is TRBV25-1, the J call TRBJ2-1, with D perhaps TRBD1 (6 bases). Trimming removed 1 base at V and 6 bases at J, with 16 bases between. This CDR3 region has 16 residues. Per the germline V gene, CDR1 is MGHDK and CDR2 is SYGVNS.